The 30 T cell receptor beta chains listed next were all sequenced from one sample in a study of T cell responses to AZD1222 COVID-19 vaccine listed by TCRdb under 2021. The library was prepared using the immunoSEQ multiplex PCR assay. TCRdb took this table from immuneACCESS and kept in-frame rearrangements with V and J called. Such tables lack part of the clones; where checked against another copy, unresolved V genes explain under half of the gap, and the rest is unexplained. In this sample the table shows roughly 150,000 clones, approximately 90% of which occur a single time. The leading ten clones occupy around 1.2% of the sample. In light of the paper, this sample's time point label describes: about 28 days (+/-7) after the second vaccine dose. The sample here was peripheral blood, taken 28 days after the second AZD1222 dose. These receptors were taken from an adult who received the AZD1222 COVID-19 vaccine.

V gene TRBV5-1 combines with J gene TRBJ2-5; the D is unclear. Trimming pared 1 base from V and 5 bases from J, leaving 12 bases between. Germline CDR1 and CDR2: SGHRS and YFSETQ. This CDR3 is built from 14 residues. This CDR3 reads CASSLQGYEETQYF. CDR3 sequence (DNA): TGCGCCAGCAGCTTGCAAGGGTACGAGGAGACCCAGTACTTC. Variable domain in full (rest from reference TRBV5-1 and TRBJ2-5): KAGVTQTPRYLIKTRGQQVTLSCSPISGHRSVSWYQQTPGQGLQFLFEYFSETQRNKGNFPGRFSGRQFSNSRSEMNVSTLELGDSALYLCASSLQGYEETQYFGPGTRLLVL.

This sequence joins TRBV5-1 and TRBJ2-2, with a weak D call TRBD2 (5 bases). Germline V gene data show CDR1 as SGHRS and CDR2 as YFSETQ. The CDR3 covers 15 residues. The ends were cut back, 4 bases at V and 3 bases at J, with 13 bases in the middle. The CDR3 nucleotides read TGCGCCAGCAGCCGCGGGCAAGAAGACACCGGGGAGCTGTTTTTT. This gives the protein CASSRGQEDTGELFF.

The genes are TRBV5-1 and TRBJ2-7; D might be TRBD1 (5 bases). The CDR3 is made up of 17 amino acids. The germline CDR1 and CDR2 sequences are SGHRS and YFSETQ. The V end was cut by 0 bases, the J end by 5 bases, with 21 bases between. The chain's CDR3 is CASSLGPQRGGRDEQYF. CDR3 coding DNA: TGCGCCAGCAGCTTGGGGCCCCAAAGGGGTGGCAGGGACGAGCAGTACTTC.

The rearrangement uses TRBV28 and TRBJ1-5, with D possibly being TRBD1 (6 bases). Trimming shortened V by 1 base and J by 5 bases, and 12 bases separated the two germline ends. This CDR3 spans 15 amino acids. Germline V CDR1 and CDR2: MDHEN, SYDVKM. The DNA for the CDR3 is TGTGCCAGCAGTTTATACCCCCAGGGGCATCAGCCCCAGCATTTT. It codes for CASSLYPQGHQPQHF. Combining the CDR3 with reference TRBV28 and TRBJ1-5 gives the whole variable domain DVKVTQSSRYLVKRTGEKVFLECVQDMDHENMFWYRQDPGLGLRLIYFSYDVKMKEKGDIPEGYSVSREKKERFSLILESASTNQTSMYLCASSLYPQGHQPQHFGDGTRLSIL.

This clone was seen once. This chain connects TRBV11-2 to TRBJ1-3, with D possibly being TRBD1 (5 bases). V lost 1 base, J lost 1 base, and 5 bases lay in between. In germline, CDR1 is SGHAT, CDR2 FQNNGV. The CDR3 is made up of 14 amino acids. In nucleotides, the CDR3 is TGTGCCAGCAGCTTAGGGACATCTGGAAACACCATATATTTT. This translates into CASSLGTSGNTIYF.

V gene TRBV27 combines with J gene TRBJ2-7, with D perhaps assigned TRBD1 or TRBD2 (5 bases each). Per germline, CDR1 MNHEY and CDR2 SMNVEV (reference sequence). The CDR3 covers 14 residues. V was cut by 5 bases and J by 3 bases, with 14 bases left in between. This chain's CDR3 is CASSTGTGFYEQYF. CDR3 DNA: TGTGCCAGCAGTACCGGGACGGGCTTCTACGAGCAGTACTTC.

The V call is TRBV7-2, the J call TRBJ2-5; perhaps TRBD1 as D (5 bases). The CDR3 totals 14 residues. The V gene's germline CDR1 is SGHTA and CDR2 FQGNSA. Trimming took 1 base from V and 6 from J, leaving 12 bases between them. CDR3 sequence: CASSLVQGEKTQYF. The CDR3 bases are TGTGCCAGCAGCTTAGTCCAGGGTGAGAAGACCCAGTACTTC.

Notes on this clone: The same CDR3 is also encoded by other DNA sequences in this sample. This chain links TRBV2 with TRBJ1-2; D is possibly TRBD1 (5 bases). The CDR3 contains 13 residues. V lost 3 bases and J lost 2, with 7 bases in between. Germline CDR1 is SNHLY and CDR2 is FYNNEI. In nucleotides, the CDR3 is TGTGCCAGCAGTGACCGGGGGAACTATGGCTACACCTTC. Translating it yields CASSDRGNYGYTF.

The CDR3 spells CASSLAGAVTKDSPLHF. The DNA of the CDR3 is TGTGCCAGCAGCTTAGCAGGGGCCGTAACGAAAGACTCACCCCTCCACTTT. The V and J genes are TRBV7-9 and TRBJ1-6; possibly TRBD1 for D (5 bases). This CDR3 is built from 17 residues. Trimming left V 0 bases short and J 10 bases short, with 19 bases between. Germline assignment: CDR1 SEHNR and CDR2 FQNEAQ (reference sequence).

This clone was recorded a few times. V usage is TRBV19 and J usage is TRBJ1-5, with a tentative D call TRBD1 (6 bases). The CDR3 contains 15 residues. Germline V CDR1 and CDR2: LNHDA, SQIVND (reference sequence). The V gene lost 5 bases and the J gene lost 7 bases, with 18 bases spanning the gap. The CDR3 DNA reads TGTGCCAGTAGTGGGTTACAGGGAGGGGGACAGCCCCAGCATTTT. Its translation: CASSGLQGGGQPQHF.

V gene TRBV3-1 (or the pseudogene TRBV3-2) combines with J gene TRBJ1-4; no reliable D call. CDR3 length: 14 residues. Germline CDR1 and CDR2: LGHDT and YNNKEL (reference sequence). V gave up 1 base and J gave up 5 bases, with 8 bases separating them. CDR3 loop: CASSQAQINEKLFF. As DNA, the CDR3 is TGTGCCAGCAGCCAAGCCCAGATAAATGAAAAACTGTTTTTT.

The chain has TRBV6-5 and TRBJ1-1; 8 bases are shared with TRBD1. With 4 bases clipped from V and 6 bases from J, the junction kept 7 bases outside the gene matches. CDR1 is MNHEY and CDR2 is SVGAGI in the germline V gene. The CDR3 consists of 14 residues. The CDR3 protein is CASSFDRGMPEAFF. The CDR3 bases are TGTGCCAGCAGTTTCGACAGGGGAATGCCTGAAGCTTTCTTT.

The chain has TRBV9 and TRBJ2-3; D call uncertain. The CDR3 loop spans 15 amino acids. Germline V gene lookup returns CDR1 SGDLS and CDR2 YYNGEE. Trimming cost V 0 bases and J 1 base, with 9 bases left between them. The CDR3 sequence is CASSVARLGTDTQYF. The CDR3 DNA sequence: TGTGCCAGCAGCGTAGCTCGTCTCGGCACAGATACGCAGTATTTT. Supplemented by reference TRBV9 and TRBJ2-3, the full variable domain reads DSGVTQTPKHLITATGQRVTLRCSPRSGDLSVYWYQQSLDQGLQFLIQYYNGEERAKGNILERFSAQQFPDLHSELNLSSLELGDSALYFCASSVARLGTDTQYFGPGTRLTVL.

V gene TRBV2 combines with J gene TRBJ2-5; TRBD1 or TRBD2 may be the D gene (5 bases each). The V end lost 6 bases, the J end lost 2 bases, and 10 bases lay between the germline ends. The CDR3 loop spans 13 amino acids. Germline V gene sequence: CDR1 SNHLY, CDR2 FYNNEI. As DNA, the CDR3 is TGTGCCAGCAGCGGGACGGAACAAGAGACCCAGTACTTC. Amino acids: CASSGTEQETQYF. Complete variable domain (other parts from reference TRBV2 and TRBJ2-5): EPEVTQTPSHQVTQMGQEVILRCVPISNHLYFYWYRQILGQKVEFLVSFYNNEISEKSEIFDDQFSVERPDGSNFTLKIRSTKLEDSAMYFCASSGTEQETQYFGPGTRLLVL.

Written as DNA, the CDR3 is TGTGCCAGCAGCCCTCGTGAAGTCCAAGAGACCCAGTACTTC. Protein: CASSPREVQETQYF. V and J are TRBV11-2 and TRBJ2-5; D is uncertain. Germline V CDR1 and CDR2: SGHAT, FQNNGV. Deletions cut 5 bases from V and 1 base from J, with 11 bases between. The CDR3 sequence is 14 residues long.

This clone was observed once. J is TRBJ1-1 and V is TRBV11-2; no reliable D call. There are 15 residues in the CDR3. Trimming cost V 0 bases and J 2 bases, with 10 bases left between them. Germline V lookup: CDR1 SGHAT, CDR2 FQNNGV. The CDR3 spells CASSLEGGINTEAFF. The DNA of the CDR3 is TGTGCCAGCAGCTTAGAAGGAGGGATCAACACTGAAGCTTTCTTT.

The V call is TRBV15, the J call TRBJ2-6, with D unclear. CDR1 LNHNV and CDR2 YYDKDF come from the germline V gene (reference sequence). V was trimmed by 1 base and J by 2 bases, leaving 6 bases between them. The CDR3 totals 15 residues. CDR3 loop: CATSRVGAGANVLTF. The CDR3 DNA follows: TGTGCCACCAGCAGAGTTGGGGCTGGGGCCAACGTCCTGACTTTC.

V gene TRBV3-1 (or the pseudogene TRBV3-2) combines with J gene TRBJ1-2, with a possible D match to TRBD1 (6 bases). This CDR3 is 14 amino acids long. Germline CDR1 is LGHDT and CDR2 is YNNKEL (reference sequence). Trimming pared 0 bases from V and 7 bases from J, leaving 12 bases between. CDR3 nucleotides: TGTGCCAGCAGCCAAGATAGGCAGGGGTCTGGCTACACCTTC. This sequence encodes CASSQDRQGSGYTF.

The rearrangement joins TRBV9 to TRBJ2-1, with 9 bases matching TRBD2. The CDR3 spans 15 residues. Germline V gene data show CDR1 as SGDLS and CDR2 as YYNGEE. The junction had 4 bases not matched to a gene; V was cut back by 2 bases and J by 4 bases. The CDR3 loop reads CASSVLAGIYNEQFF. The DNA for the CDR3 is TGTGCCAGCAGCGTCCTAGCGGGGATATACAATGAGCAGTTCTTC.

V gene TRBV5-1 combines with J gene TRBJ2-4; TRBD2 matches at 10 bases. Germline V CDR1 and CDR2: SGHRS, YFSETQ. The CDR3 runs 15 residues. The J segment lost 11 bases and the V segment lost 2 bases, leaving 10 bases of the junction unmatched. The CDR3 bases are TGCGCCAGCAGCTTAGTAACTAGCGGGGCGACTGTTCAGTACTTC. Translation: CASSLVTSGATVQYF. Drawing the rest from reference TRBV5-1 and TRBJ2-4, the complete variable domain is KAGVTQTPRYLIKTRGQQVTLSCSPISGHRSVSWYQQTPGQGLQFLFEYFSETQRNKGNFPGRFSGRQFSNSRSEMNVSTLELGDSALYLCASSLVTSGATVQYFGAGTRLSVL.

V and J are TRBV3-1 (or the pseudogene TRBV3-2) and TRBJ1-5, with 8 bases fitting TRBD1. CDR1 and CDR2 from the germline V gene are LGHDT and YNNKEL (reference sequence). This CDR3 spans 16 amino acids. J lost 7 bases, V lost 4 bases, and 12 bases had no gene match. The CDR3 DNA follows: TGTGCCAGCAGCCCAAATGACGACAGGGGAAGGCAGCCCCAGCATTTT. Residues: CASSPNDDRGRQPQHF.

The V gene is TRBV7-3, the J gene TRBJ2-2; perhaps TRBD2 as D (6 bases). Germline V gene lookup returns CDR1 SGHTA and CDR2 FQGTGA. The germline V and J ends were trimmed by 6 bases and 2 bases, with 16 bases remaining between them. This CDR3 is 16 amino acids long. For the CDR3, the DNA is TGTGCCAGCAGGGGTCCCACGGGAGATAACACCGGGGAGCTGTTTTTT. Its protein is CASRGPTGDNTGELFF.

This chain links TRBV6-1 with TRBJ1-2, with TRBD1 identical over 9 bases. V lost 3 bases and J lost 7; bases outside the gene matches: 6. CDR1 is MNHNS and CDR2 is SASEGT in the germline V gene. The CDR3 consists of 14 residues. Here the CDR3 reads CASSEPGQGSGYTF. CDR3 DNA: TGTGCCAGCAGTGAGCCGGGACAGGGAAGTGGCTACACCTTC.

The chain combines TRBV18 with TRBJ1-5, with 7 bases aligning to TRBD1. The CDR3 runs 13 residues. J gave up 8 bases and V 6 bases, and 7 bases lay outside the gene matches. The germline V gene has CDR1 KGHSH and CDR2 LQKENI. The CDR3, as DNA: TGTGCCAGCTCCCGACAGGGAGAGGAGCCCCAGCATTTT. It is translated as CASSRQGEEPQHF.

This rearrangement joins TRBV7-6 to TRBJ2-3, with D perhaps matching TRBD2 (5 bases). With 5 bases removed from V and 5 bases from J, the gap between germline ends came to 11 bases. The CDR3 spans 13 residues. Per the germline V gene, CDR1 is SGHVS and CDR2 is FNYEAQ. CDR3 bases: TGTGCCAGCAGCCGGGAAAGAGGAGATACGCAGTATTTT. Protein product: CASSRERGDTQYF.

This clone appeared a single time. The chain combines TRBV5-5 with TRBJ2-7, with D unresolved. V was pared by 0 bases and J by 4 bases, with 14 bases between. The germline CDR1 and CDR2 sequences are SGHKS and YYEKEE (reference sequence). The CDR3 loop spans 15 amino acids. The CDR3 spells CASSLVDGSEYEQYF. The CDR3 nucleotides are TGTGCCAGCAGCTTGGTGGACGGGTCAGAGTACGAGCAGTACTTC. Based on the CDR3 plus reference TRBV5-5 and TRBJ2-7, the full variable domain is DAGVTQSPTHLIKTRGQQVTLRCSPISGHKSVSWYQQVLGQGPQFIFQYYEKEERGRGNFPDRFSARQFPNYSSELNVNALLLGDSALYLCASSLVDGSEYEQYFGPGTRLTVT.

The table lists this clone with a count of one. The CDR3 DNA sequence: TGCGCCAGCAGCCCGGATATGAACACTGAAGCTTTCTTT. It codes for CASSPDMNTEAFF. The J gene is TRBJ1-1, the V gene TRBV5-1, with D unresolved. Between the trimmed V and J ends, which lost 4 bases and 0 bases, there was a span of 7 bases. This CDR3 region has 13 residues. Germline V gives CDR1 SGHRS, CDR2 YFSETQ.

This chain connects TRBV5-5 to TRBJ1-4, with D unclear. The germline CDR1 and CDR2 sequences are SGHKS and YYEKEE (reference sequence). The CDR3 runs 15 residues. V shed 0 bases and J shed 8 bases, with 14 bases lying between them. For the CDR3, the DNA is TGTGCCAGCAGCTTGGAAGTGCAGGTTTGGGAAAAACTGTTTTTT. It is translated as CASSLEVQVWEKLFF.

This chain links TRBV18 with TRBJ2-2; TRBD1 might be the D (5 bases). Germline loops: CDR1 KGHSH, CDR2 LQKENI. V was clipped by 0 bases and J by 10 bases, with 9 bases between them. CDR3 length equals 13 residues. The CDR3 coding sequence is TGTGCCAGCTCACCACCGGGGCCATCGGAGCTGTTTTTT. It translates to CASSPPGPSELFF.

The chain couples TRBV27 to TRBJ2-7; D may be TRBD2 (6 bases). The CDR3 length is 15 residues. V lost 8 bases and J lost 2, with 19 bases in between. Germline lookup yields CDR1 MNHEY and CDR2 SMNVEV (reference sequence). DNA for the CDR3: TGTGCCAGCTGGAGGGGTTCCGGATTCCCCTACGAGCAGTACTTC. Translation gives CASWRGSGFPYEQYF.